The 31 T cell receptor beta chains given below trace back to one sample, sequenced in a study of control samples from healthy donors and cancer patients (dated by TCRdb to about 2020). Receptor libraries were prepared by the immunoSEQ multiplex PCR assay. The source is immuneACCESS, and TCRdb retained only in-frame sequences with V and J called. Part of the clones is not carried over; for the studies checked, unresolved V genes explain less than half of this, and the remainder is unexplained. Here the sample has approximately 110,000 clones; 85% to 90% occur a single time. The ten largest account for 17% of the sample. The sequencing input was blood. Source of these receptors: a woman in her fifties or sixties in good health.

The rearrangement uses TRBV29-1 and TRBJ2-1; D is possibly TRBD1 (6 bases). V was pared by 7 bases and J by 5 bases, with 6 bases between. The CDR3 contains 10 residues. The germline gives CDR1 SQVTM, CDR2 ANQGSEA. CDR3 nucleotide sequence: TGCAGCGCAGGGGACAATGAGCAGTTCTTC. It specifies CSAGDNEQFF.

The table lists this clone with a count of one. The V call is TRBV30, the J call TRBJ2-1; D not resolved. The CDR3 runs 10 residues. Germline V CDR1 and CDR2: GTSNPN, SVGIG (reference sequence). Trimming took off 3 bases at V and 10 bases at J, with 7 bases between the two ends. The CDR3: CAWRAQEQFF. In DNA, the CDR3 is TGTGCCTGGAGGGCCCAAGAGCAGTTCTTC.

This clone was seen once. The CDR3 protein is CASRARGGGDYEQYF. The CDR3 DNA reads as TGTGCCAGCAGGGCGAGAGGAGGGGGCGACTACGAGCAGTACTTC. This sequence joins TRBV7-8 and TRBJ2-7; D might be TRBD1 (7 bases). Germline values: CDR1 SGHVS, CDR2 FQNEAQ. The CDR3 spans 15 residues. With 6 bases removed from V and 3 bases from J, the gap between germline ends came to 18 bases.

The V call is TRBV7-8, the J call TRBJ1-5, with 9 bases lining up with TRBD1. The CDR3 is 15 residues long. Germline V CDR1 and CDR2: SGHVS, FQNEAQ. Germline trimming cut 5 bases from V and 6 bases from J; bases unmatched to any gene: 8. The DNA for the CDR3 is TGTGCCAGCAGCCTAACAGGGGGCGAGGGTCAGCCCCAGCATTTT. Its protein product is CASSLTGGEGQPQHF.

The chain uses TRBV30 and TRBJ1-1, with D maybe TRBD1 (5 bases). From germline, CDR1 is GTSNPN and CDR2 SVGIG (reference sequence). V was trimmed by 2 bases and J by 6 bases, leaving 10 bases between them. The CDR3 is 12 amino acids. CDR3 nucleotide sequence: TGTGCCTGGAGTTTCCTAGGGGCTGAAGCTTTCTTT. This gives the protein CAWSFLGAEAFF.

The CDR3 nucleotides are TGTGCCAGCAGCTCCGGGGCGACGGGCTACAATGAGCAGTTCTTC. This translates into CASSSGATGYNEQFF. The rearrangement joins TRBV11-2 to TRBJ2-1; D is perhaps TRBD1 or TRBD2 (5 bases each). V lost 4 bases, J lost 3 bases, and 13 bases lay in between. CDR1 and CDR2 (germline): SGHAT, FQNNGV. The CDR3 is made up of 15 amino acids. Full variable domain (missing parts from reference TRBV11-2 and TRBJ2-1): EAGVAQSPRYKIIEKRQSVAFWCNPISGHATLYWYQQILGQGPKLLIQFQNNGVVDDSQLPKDRFSAERLKGVDSTLKIQPAKLEDSAVYLCASSSGATGYNEQFFGPGTRLTVL.

The V gene is TRBV24-1, the J gene TRBJ2-5; 8 bases fit TRBD1. Looked up from germline, CDR1 is KGHDR and CDR2 is SFDVKD. The J segment lost 2 bases and the V segment lost 4 bases, leaving 5 bases of the junction unmatched. The CDR3 loop spans 15 amino acids. CDR3 region: CATSDSTGVQETQYF. CDR3 in DNA: TGTGCCACCAGTGACTCGACAGGGGTACAAGAGACCCAGTACTTC.

The chain links TRBV7-9 to TRBJ1-4, with D perhaps TRBD1 (6 bases). The CDR3 sequence is 15 residues long. Looked up from germline, CDR1 is SEHNR and CDR2 is FQNEAQ (reference sequence). The V end lost 4 bases, the J end lost 5 bases, and 14 bases lay between the germline ends. The CDR3: CASSWVGGQNEKLFF. The CDR3, as DNA: TGTGCCAGCAGCTGGGTCGGGGGACAAAATGAAAAACTGTTTTTT.

The table lists this clone with a few counts. This rearrangement joins TRBV7-8 to TRBJ1-4; D is perhaps TRBD1 (6 bases). The CDR3 runs to 16 residues. Per the germline V gene, CDR1 is SGHVS and CDR2 is FQNEAQ. The V end lost 5 bases, the J end lost 1 base, and 14 bases lay between the germline ends. The CDR3 is CASSLGGGGTNEKLFF. CDR3 sequence (DNA): TGTGCCAGCAGCCTAGGGGGAGGGGGAACTAATGAAAAACTGTTTTTT.

This chain uses TRBV7-9 with TRBJ2-1, with 7 bases lining up with TRBD2. The CDR3 has 13 residues. Per the germline V gene, CDR1 is SEHNR and CDR2 is FQNEAQ (reference sequence). After removal of 10 bases from V and 8 bases from J, the junction contained 11 bases not matched to a gene. The CDR3 spells CAIQASGRDEQFF. In DNA form, the CDR3 reads TGTGCCATTCAGGCTAGCGGAAGGGATGAGCAGTTCTTC.

This clone was detected once. The chain is built from TRBV19 and TRBJ2-6; D not resolved. CDR3 size: 14 residues. Germline V lookup: CDR1 LNHDA, CDR2 SQIVND (reference sequence). Trimming removed 9 bases at V and 0 bases at J, with 9 bases between. This CDR3 reads CASRPSSGANVLTF. For the CDR3, the DNA is TGTGCCAGCCGACCGTCCTCTGGGGCCAACGTCCTGACTTTC.

J is TRBJ2-7 and V is TRBV9; the match to TRBD1 covers 8 bases. This CDR3 is built from 14 residues. V trimming: 3 bases; J trimming: 0 bases; junction bases outside the gene matches: 2. Germline-derived CDR1 and CDR2 are SGDLS and YYNGEE. CDR3 loop: CASSGDRNSYEQYF. As DNA, the CDR3 is TGTGCCAGCAGCGGGGACAGGAACTCCTACGAGCAGTACTTC.

The chain links TRBV6-4 to TRBJ1-5, with 8 bases matching TRBD1. The germline gives CDR1 MRHNA, CDR2 SNTAGT. V gave up 3 bases and J gave up 2 bases; unmatched junction bases: 6. The CDR3 has 16 residues. The CDR3 loop reads CASSDSGGRGNQPQHF. The CDR3 nucleotides are TGTGCCAGCAGTGATTCAGGGGGCCGGGGCAATCAGCCCCAGCATTTT.

There are a few counts of this clone. The J gene is TRBJ2-7, the V gene TRBV6-1, with 9 bases identical to TRBD2. Looked up from germline, CDR1 is MNHNS and CDR2 is SASEGT. This CDR3 is built from 15 residues. The trim removed 3 bases at V and 3 bases at J, leaving 6 bases unmatched. CDR3 bases: TGTGCCAGCAGTGATCAGGGTAGCGGGGGCTACGAGCAGTACTTC. Its translation is CASSDQGSGGYEQYF.

V usage is TRBV19 and J usage is TRBJ2-3; TRBD2 is a possible D gene (6 bases). V was pared by 5 bases and J by 0 bases, with 12 bases between. Germline V CDR1 and CDR2: LNHDA, SQIVND (reference sequence). The CDR3 is 15 residues long. The CDR3: CASSLRRGSTDTQYF. CDR3 bases: TGTGCCAGTAGTTTGCGGCGGGGAAGCACAGATACGCAGTATTTT.

This clone has only one observation. This CDR3 is CASSGGSPGGKLFF. The DNA of the CDR3 is TGTGCCAGCAGTGGAGGTAGCCCAGGGGGAAAACTGTTTTTT. The V and J genes are TRBV2 and TRBJ1-4; 7 bases line up with TRBD1. V shed 4 bases and J 10 bases; nucleotides not matched to a gene: 9. This CDR3 has 14 residues. Germline values: CDR1 SNHLY, CDR2 FYNNEI.

As regards this clone: A read error may be the cause here, since a much bigger clone is one base away. This CDR3 is also generated by other DNA sequences in the sample. The CDR3 DNA sequence: TGCAGTGCCTTCCAGTATGGCTACACCTTC. Amino acid sequence: CSAFQYGYTF. The genes are TRBV20-1 and TRBJ1-2; D gene uncertain. V was cut by 6 bases and J by 5 bases, with 7 bases left in between. This CDR3 is 10 amino acids long. The germline gives CDR1 DFQATT, CDR2 SNEGSKA (reference sequence).

This chain connects TRBV19 to TRBJ1-2; D gene unclear. Looked up from germline, CDR1 is LNHDA and CDR2 is SQIVND (reference sequence). V lost 7 bases and J lost 7, with 10 bases in between. The CDR3 has 11 amino acids. The DNA for the CDR3 is TGTGCCAGTATTGACGGACTTGGCTACACCTTC. Translated: CASIDGLGYTF. The variable domain in full, completed from reference TRBV19 and TRBJ1-2, reads DGGITQSPKYLFRKEGQNVTLSCEQNLNHDAMYWYRQDPGQGLRLIYYSQIVNDFQKGDIAEGYSVSREKKESFPLTVTSAQKNPTAFYLCASIDGLGYTFGSGTRLTVV.

J is TRBJ1-4 and V is TRBV7-9; the match to TRBD1 covers 7 bases. V gave up 1 base and J gave up 7 bases; unmatched junction bases: 3. The CDR3 runs 14 residues. Germline CDR1 and CDR2: SEHNR and FQNEAQ (reference sequence). The CDR3 DNA sequence: TGTGCCAGCAGCTTAGACAGGGGAATTGAAAAACTGTTTTTT. Translating it yields CASSLDRGIEKLFF.

J is TRBJ2-3 and V is TRBV24-1; 8 bases fit TRBD1. Looked up from germline, CDR1 is KGHDR and CDR2 is SFDVKD. The CDR3 totals 18 residues. The V gene end was trimmed by 4 bases and the J gene end by 0 bases; junction bases not matched to a gene: 11. The CDR3 region is CATSEVPSTGASTDTQYF. The DNA of the CDR3 is TGTGCCACCAGTGAAGTACCATCGACAGGGGCCAGCACAGATACGCAGTATTTT.

The chain combines TRBV6-4 with TRBJ2-3; 7 nucleotides line up with TRBD2. This CDR3 region has 15 residues. Germline V CDR1 and CDR2: MRHNA, SNTAGT. Losses at the gene ends were 2 bases for V and 2 bases for J; bases not matched to a gene: 4. CDR3 sequence reads: CASSDQAGNTDTQYF. CDR3 in DNA: TGTGCCAGCAGTGACCAAGCGGGAAACACAGATACGCAGTATTTT.

The chain links TRBV4-3 to TRBJ1-1; D remains unclear. The germline CDR1 and CDR2 sequences are LGHNA and YSLEER. Trimming removed 3 bases at V and 1 base at J, with 6 bases between. The CDR3 runs to 13 residues. The CDR3 nucleotides are TGCGCCAGCAGCCAGGGGAGGAACACTGAAGCTTTCTTT. Amino acids: CASSQGRNTEAFF.

This chain joins TRBV27 and TRBJ1-4; D unresolved. In germline, CDR1 is MNHEY, CDR2 SMNVEV (reference sequence). The CDR3 runs 13 residues. V was cut by 5 bases and J by 5 bases, with 9 bases left in between. CDR3 sequence (DNA): TGTGCCAGCAGTCATAGGGTCAATGAAAAACTGTTTTTT. This gives the protein CASSHRVNEKLFF.

V is TRBV19 and J is TRBJ2-5, with 8 bases matching TRBD1. The CDR3 runs to 15 residues. After removal of 6 bases from V and 2 bases from J, the junction contained 8 bases not matched to a gene. Germline V gene data show CDR1 as LNHDA and CDR2 as SQIVND (reference sequence). The CDR3 region is CASRRQGRDQETQYF. CDR3 DNA: TGTGCCAGTAGGCGACAGGGGCGAGATCAAGAGACCCAGTACTTC.

This rearrangement joins TRBV30 to TRBJ2-7; the D gene is possibly TRBD2 (6 bases). The germline V and J ends were trimmed by 0 bases and 4 bases, with 16 bases remaining between them. Germline loops: CDR1 GTSNPN, CDR2 SVGIG (reference sequence). The CDR3 has 15 residues. The DNA for the CDR3 is TGTGCCTGGAGTGTTATGGGCGGGAAATATTACGAGCAGTACGTC. This gives the protein CAWSVMGGKYYEQYV.

This chain connects TRBV6-5 to TRBJ1-2; 8 nucleotides align to TRBD1. Germline V gene lookup returns CDR1 MNHEY and CDR2 SVGAGI. The CDR3 totals 15 residues. The V and J ends lost 2 bases and 8 bases, in that order; junction bases with no gene match: 10. Here the CDR3 reads CASSYATGAAGGYTF. The CDR3, as DNA: TGTGCCAGCAGTTACGCGACAGGGGCCGCAGGAGGCTACACCTTC.

The CDR3 nucleotides are TGTGCCAGCTCGGCCCCCCAAGAGACCCAGTACTTC. Protein product: CASSAPQETQYF. This rearrangement joins TRBV6-5 to TRBJ2-5, with unresolved D. The germline V and J ends were trimmed by 8 bases and 1 base, with 8 bases remaining between them. This CDR3 contains 12 residues. Germline V gene sequence: CDR1 MNHEY, CDR2 SVGAGI.

This rearrangement joins TRBV23-1 to TRBJ2-7, with a weak D call TRBD2 (5 bases). TRBV23-1 is flagged as an ORF with uncertain function. The CDR3 runs 15 residues. V lost 3 bases and J lost 0, with 12 bases in between. The CDR3 nucleotides read TGCGCCAGCAGTCACATTACCGGGATCTCCTACGAGCAGTACGTC. It translates to CASSHITGISYEQYV.

The rearrangement joins TRBV19 to TRBJ2-1, with a possible D match to TRBD2 (7 bases). This CDR3 region has 13 residues. V shed 6 bases and J shed 4 bases, with 10 bases lying between them. From germline, CDR1 is LNHDA and CDR2 SQIVND (reference sequence). This chain's CDR3 is CASSKGGYNEQFF. CDR3 bases: TGTGCCAGTAGCAAGGGGGGGTACAATGAGCAGTTCTTC.

The V and J genes are TRBV4-1 and TRBJ1-5; D is ambiguous. This CDR3 spans 14 amino acids. The V end was cut by 5 bases, the J end by 5 bases, with 13 bases between. CDR1 MGHRA and CDR2 YSYEKL come from the germline V gene. The CDR3 DNA reads TGCGCCAGCAGCTTGAGTGTATTCGATCAGCCCCAGCATTTT. It encodes CASSLSVFDQPQHF.

This clone came up once. V gene TRBV11-3 combines with J gene TRBJ2-5; TRBD1 agrees at 7 bases. Losses at the gene ends were 5 bases for V and 1 base for J; bases not matched to a gene: 10. The CDR3 has 16 residues. CDR1 is SGHNT and CDR2 is YENEEA in the germline V gene. The CDR3 region is CASSTGETGFQETQYF. The CDR3 nucleotides are TGTGCCAGCAGCACCGGGGAGACAGGGTTCCAAGAGACCCAGTACTTC.